This T cell receptor beta chain was captured by sequencing in a study of cytomegalovirus exposure and HLA in healthy donors. Nominal health characterized the donors when sampled, though unrecorded immune exposures were likely. Study-wide findings and caveats: DRB1 showed the most TCR associations and HLA-C the fewest in a later analysis, as rates varied by HLA locus.

The CDR3 is 13 amino acids long, termini counted. Germline-derived CDR1 and CDR2 are SGHTA and FQGNSA. Primers: 60 Vbeta forward and 13 Jbeta reverse. The table came from immunoSEQ multiplex PCR; TCRdb's copy has only in-frame clones and leaves some out. Here the sample spans 200,000 or so clones, 70% to 80% being singletons. Notes on this clone: The antigen remains undetermined. The DNA is left out, because the CDR3 cannot be placed on it with certainty; the CDR3 is given as TCRdb lists it.

The material sequenced was PBMCs. The chain has TRBV7-2 and TRBJ2-2; the table's D call TRBD2 went unverified against the DNA. The TCR sequence derives from a male donor in good health and CMV-seropositive. CDR3 sequence: CCGADFGAGELFF.